This T cell receptor beta chain was recorded in a study of T-cell memory formation after mild COVID-19. Trimming removed 6 bases at V and 7 bases at J, with 12 bases between. This CDR3 is 12 amino acids long. In the case of this clonotype: Its antigen is unidentified.

TCRdb analysed the 5' RACE reads with MiXCR anew, one entry per CDR3 protein. The sample lists around 180,000 distinct CDR3 sequences, approximately 17% occurring once. General study points: Cross-reactive memory apparently joined, as some responding clones appeared in pre-infection memory. Second-wave clones with a day 37 peak had unconfirmed SARS-CoV-2 specificity.

This chain links TRBV12-3 or TRBV12-4 with TRBJ1-2; the D gene is possibly TRBD1 (6 bases). Material: PBMCs or a T cell subset sorted from them (not recorded which). The sequence came from a young man who had mild COVID-19 (a few samples of this study predate the infection). Cell type and time point are not known. The CDR3 loop reads CASSRDNRGYTF. CDR3 bases: TGTGCCAGCAGCCGGGACAATCGTGGCTACACCTTC.